The T cell receptor (beta chain) under discussion was sequenced for a study of OX40 agonist ivuxolimab in advanced cancers. Study background: Age averaged roughly 60 years (range roughly 23 to 79), and more than 80% were male. Findings and limits, study-wide: In the 0.1-3.0 mg/kg groups, partial responders showed among the lowest expansion.

Germline V gene lookup returns CDR1 LNHNV and CDR2 YYDKDF (reference sequence). With V trimmed by 0 bases and J by 2 bases, 4 bases remained unmatched. The CDR3 has 18 amino acids. About this clone: The antigen is not known.

Patients had blood sampled at baseline and again on cycle 4 day 1 and cycle 7 day 1. Sequenced by immunoSEQ multiplex PCR; TCRdb stores in-frame clones only, minus some. The sample includes almost 80,000 clones, roughly 81% of them seen just once. This receptor was identified in an adult with an advanced solid tumor such as melanoma, head and neck, liver or kidney cancer. The J gene is TRBJ2-3, the V gene TRBV15; 14 bases are shared with TRBD2. The sample here was CD4+ or CD8+ T cells sorted from blood, taken in a trial of the OX40 agonist ivuxolimab. The CDR3 DNA follows: TGTGCCACCAGCAGAGATCGGACTAGCGGGGGGTTCACAGATACGCAGTATTTT. Translating gives CATSRDRTSGGFTDTQYF.